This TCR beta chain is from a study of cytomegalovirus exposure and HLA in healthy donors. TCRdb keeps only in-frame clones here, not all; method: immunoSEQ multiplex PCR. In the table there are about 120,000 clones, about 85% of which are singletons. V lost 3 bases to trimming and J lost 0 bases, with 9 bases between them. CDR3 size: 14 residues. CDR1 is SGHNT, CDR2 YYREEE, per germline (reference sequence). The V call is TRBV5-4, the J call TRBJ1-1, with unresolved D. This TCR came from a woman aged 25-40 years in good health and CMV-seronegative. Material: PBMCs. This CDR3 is CASSSSTVNTEAFF. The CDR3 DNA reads TGTGCCAGCAGCTCGAGCACAGTGAACACTGAAGCTTTCTTT.